The T cell receptor (beta chain) described here comes from a study of shared clonotypes between healthy human individuals. The data were produced by immunoSEQ multiplex PCR, yet TCRdb's version contains in-frame clones alone and is incomplete. The sample has about 2.4 million clones; 90% to 95% are singletons. Remarks on this clone: The same CDR3 also results from other DNA sequences found in this sample.

CDR1 is SQVTM, CDR2 ANQGSEA, per germline. The CDR3 is 11 residues long. Trimming took 1 base from V and 0 from J, leaving 1 base between them. V and J are TRBV29-1 and TRBJ2-7; D is unresolved. Sequenced sample: naive CD4+ T cells sorted from blood. Subset described: CD45RA+ positively selected. The sequence came from a man in his late teens or twenties in good health. This CDR3 reads CSVEASYEQYF. CDR3 bases: TGCAGCGTTGAAGCCTCCTACGAGCAGTACTTC.